A selection of T cell receptor beta chains follows, all from one sample in a study of T cells expressing NK-cell markers. TCRdb re-called the 5' RACE reads; every CDR3 protein appears as one record, without DNA. There are fewer than 550,000 distinct CDR3 sequences in the sample, with about 1.5% held by the top ten. The sequenced sample consisted of blood T cells: a sorted CD56 or NKG2C T cell subset, CD4+ or CD8+ T cells, or bulk PBMC T cells (not recorded which). Receptors were obtained from a woman in her fifties or sixties in good health. CDR3s include the opening cysteine and the closing phenylalanine or tryptophan.

J gene: TRBJ2-1
V gene: TRBV12-3/TRBV12-4
CDR3 protein: CASSPSGGVSYNEQFF

J gene: TRBJ1-5
V gene: TRBV29-1
CDR3 protein: CSVGQRGNQPQHF

J gene: TRBJ1-4
V gene: TRBV20-1
CDR3 protein: CSANLPGGGGATNEKLFF

J gene: TRBJ2-1
V gene: TRBV9
CDR3 protein: CASSVGFGRFNEQFF

J gene: TRBJ1-5
V gene: TRBV19
CDR3 protein: CASRGGQGQGTQPQHF

J gene: TRBJ2-5
V gene: TRBV5-1
CDR3 protein: CASSLEGDFGSQYF

J gene: TRBJ1-2
V gene: TRBV6-5
CDR3 protein: CASSYSSGTANGYTF

J gene: TRBJ2-2
V gene: TRBV11-2
CDR3 protein: CASSPILSYTGELFF

J gene: TRBJ2-1
V gene: TRBV20-1
CDR3 protein: CSARDPSSAVNEQFF

J gene: TRBJ2-3
V gene: TRBV11-3
CDR3 protein: CASSLADRGTDTQYF

J gene: TRBJ2-5
V gene: TRBV7-3
CDR3 protein: CASSLQQGGQETQYF

J gene: TRBJ2-3
V gene: TRBV4-2
CDR3 protein: CASSQQQTSTDTQYF

J gene: TRBJ2-4
V gene: TRBV5-1
CDR3 protein: CASSAAGIAKNIQYF

J gene: TRBJ2-2
V gene: TRBV18
CDR3 protein: CASSPKGDTGELFF

J gene: TRBJ2-3
V gene: TRBV7-2
CDR3 protein: CASSYLAGGGPDTQYF

J gene: TRBJ2-1
V gene: TRBV14
CDR3 protein: CASSQVVGDEQFF

J gene: TRBJ2-5
V gene: TRBV30
CDR3 protein: CASLRDPSSETQYF

J gene: TRBJ2-1
V gene: TRBV5-1
CDR3 protein: CASSLGLAGAVDEQFF

J gene: TRBJ1-5
V gene: TRBV18
CDR3 protein: CASSMKGPSNQPQHF

J gene: TRBJ1-1
V gene: TRBV4-1
CDR3 protein: CASSQLERGTTEAFF

J gene: TRBJ2-5
V gene: TRBV11-3
CDR3 protein: CASSLDLGGQQETQYF

J gene: TRBJ2-4
V gene: TRBV25-1
CDR3 protein: CASSATRSLLGAKNIQYF

J gene: TRBJ1-1
V gene: TRBV12-3/TRBV12-4
CDR3 protein: CASSYRDLNTEAFF

J gene: TRBJ1-2
V gene: TRBV29-1
CDR3 protein: CSVEGPVSYYGYTF

J gene: TRBJ2-1
V gene: TRBV20-1
CDR3 protein: CSAPGLGATYNEQFF

J gene: TRBJ2-3
V gene: TRBV5-1
CDR3 protein: CASTHMPFTDTQYF

J gene: TRBJ2-1
V gene: TRBV5-1
CDR3 protein: CASRLVGSGRAGEQFF

J gene: TRBJ2-7
V gene: TRBV7-2
CDR3 protein: CASSLAGQRIYEQYF

J gene: TRBJ2-5
V gene: TRBV5-1
CDR3 protein: CASSLANSGGGETQYF

J gene: TRBJ2-1
V gene: TRBV7-8
CDR3 protein: CASSRETFAEQFF

J gene: TRBJ1-1
V gene: TRBV7-9
CDR3 protein: CASSLGPQNTEAFF

J gene: TRBJ2-2
V gene: TRBV3-1
CDR3 protein: CASSHSGKGTGELFF

J gene: TRBJ2-5
V gene: TRBV11-1
CDR3 protein: CASSLVPGGLETQYF

J gene: TRBJ2-1
V gene: TRBV7-6
CDR3 protein: CASSPRGSGSGAEQFF

J gene: TRBJ2-1
V gene: TRBV5-1
CDR3 protein: CASRDVGRAYNEQFF

J gene: TRBJ1-6
V gene: TRBV12-3/TRBV12-4
CDR3 protein: CASSVDRAPHNSPLHF

J gene: TRBJ1-5
V gene: TRBV6-1
CDR3 protein: CASTDIRSNQPQHF

J gene: TRBJ2-4
V gene: TRBV21-1
CDR3 protein: CATKKTGGLAKNIQYF

J gene: TRBJ2-3
V gene: TRBV20-1
CDR3 protein: CSARETTWGRGTDTQYF

J gene: TRBJ2-1
V gene: TRBV4-2
CDR3 protein: CASSHPGTGSNEQFF

J gene: TRBJ2-5
V gene: TRBV12-3/TRBV12-4
CDR3 protein: CASRRSVVETQYF

J gene: TRBJ1-1
V gene: TRBV2
CDR3 protein: CASGEDNTEAFF

J gene: TRBJ2-7
V gene: TRBV6-5
CDR3 protein: CASRGPGFYEQYF

J gene: TRBJ2-1
V gene: TRBV5-5
CDR3 protein: CASSLAPGLGVGEQFF

J gene: TRBJ2-5
V gene: TRBV5-1
CDR3 protein: CASSGTGVETQYF

J gene: TRBJ2-3
V gene: TRBV20-1
CDR3 protein: CSARDPTSGSPLDTQYF

J gene: TRBJ2-3
V gene: TRBV5-1
CDR3 protein: CASSLSPAGSTDTQYF

J gene: TRBJ2-1
V gene: TRBV5-1
CDR3 protein: CASSALVPPSSYNEQFF

J gene: TRBJ2-1
V gene: TRBV5-1
CDR3 protein: CASSLVAGLNPAGFF

J gene: TRBJ1-5
V gene: TRBV5-1
CDR3 protein: CASSLGLQGLGVDQPQHF

J gene: TRBJ2-5
V gene: TRBV18
CDR3 protein: CASSLNAGRQETQYF

J gene: TRBJ2-7
V gene: TRBV20-1
CDR3 protein: CSASDLAGDFEQYF

J gene: TRBJ2-1
V gene: TRBV20-1
CDR3 protein: CSARDRIGLSEQFF

J gene: TRBJ2-7
V gene: TRBV27
CDR3 protein: CASSTGGDEQYF

J gene: TRBJ2-3
V gene: TRBV20-1
CDR3 protein: CSARYPPTDTQYF

J gene: TRBJ1-3
V gene: TRBV5-1
CDR3 protein: CASSLRGAPIRDTIYF

J gene: TRBJ2-2
V gene: TRBV5-1
CDR3 protein: CASSPISGIPGELFF

J gene: TRBJ2-5
V gene: TRBV3-1
CDR3 protein: CASSQGLAGVQGETQYF

J gene: TRBJ2-1
V gene: TRBV5-1
CDR3 protein: CASSFSVGGGRAHNEQFF

J gene: TRBJ2-5
V gene: TRBV20-1
CDR3 protein: CSATIQGWRETQYF